These 5 T cell receptor beta chains share one sample of origin, sequenced in a study of post-analysis software for immune sequencing data. Overall study findings and caveats: Five TRBV segments occurring more often in patients than controls included TRBV5-6, TRBV5-1 and TRBV20-1.

For these TCRs, the target antigens are not known. Carried by the TCR beta cDNA libraries were unique molecular identifiers. Via MiXCR, TCRdb re-called the PCR reads, giving one row per CDR3 protein. The data show under 650,000 distinct CDR3 sequences, 44% seen once. The sequenced sample was blood. All receptors come from a girl between 10 and 17 years old with multiple sclerosis.

This clonotype was detected once. V usage is TRBV7-8 and J usage is TRBJ2-3; no clear D. The CDR3 length is 12 residues. Germline values: CDR1 SGHVS, CDR2 FQNEAQ. V was shortened by 8 bases and J by 6 bases, with 12 bases between the two germline ends. For the CDR3, the DNA is TGTGCCAGCCGGGCCCCGCCGGATACGCAGTATTTT. Its protein product is CASRAPPDTQYF.

This chain uses TRBV28 with TRBJ1-1; D remains unclear. The length of the CDR3 is 11 residues. V was cut by 11 bases and J by 0 bases, with 7 bases left in between. In germline, CDR1 is MDHEN, CDR2 SYDVKM. CDR3 coding DNA: TGTGCCTCAGCCATGAACACTGAAGCTTTCTTT. Its protein is CASAMNTEAFF.

The chain links TRBV27 to TRBJ2-5; 11 bases agree with TRBD1. The assigned J gene may be wrong: the sequence end matches TRBJ2-7 better. The CDR3 is made up of 15 amino acids. Germline CDR1 is MNHEY and CDR2 is SMNVEV (reference sequence). This chain's CDR3 is CASSLMGQGGYEQYF. The CDR3 DNA follows: TGTGCCAGCAGTTTAATGGGACAGGGGGGATACGAGCAGTACTTC.

The chain carries TRBV5-8 and TRBJ2-1, with 9 bases that match TRBD2. The CDR3 runs 13 residues. Germline values: CDR1 SGHTS, CDR2 YDEGEE. Trimming at V came to 8 bases and at J to 6 bases, leaving 6 bases not matched to a gene. In DNA form, the CDR3 reads TGTGCCAGACTAGCGGGCAACTGCAATGAGCAGTTCTTC. Translation gives CARLAGNCNEQFF.

In this sample, this clonotype turned up a few times. This rearrangement joins TRBV3-1 to TRBJ2-5; 11 nucleotides line up with TRBD2. CDR3 length: 14 residues. CDR1 and CDR2 (germline): LGHDT, YNNKEL (reference sequence). Trimming cost V 4 bases and J 4 bases; bases outside gene matches: 2. CDR3 nucleotide sequence: TGTGCCAGCAGCCGAGGACTAGCGGGAGAGACCCAGTACTTC. It encodes CASSRGLAGETQYF.